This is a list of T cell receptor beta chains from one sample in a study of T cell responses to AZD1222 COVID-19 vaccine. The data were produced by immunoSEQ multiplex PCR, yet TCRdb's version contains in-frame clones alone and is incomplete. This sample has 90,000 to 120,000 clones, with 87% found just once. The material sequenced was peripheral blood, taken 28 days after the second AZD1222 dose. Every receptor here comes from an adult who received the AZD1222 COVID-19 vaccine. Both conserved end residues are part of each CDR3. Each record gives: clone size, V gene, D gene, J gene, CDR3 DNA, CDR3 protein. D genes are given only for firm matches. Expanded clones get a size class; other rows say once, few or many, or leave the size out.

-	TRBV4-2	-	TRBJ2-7	TGTGCCAGCAGCCCCGGACAGTTTCGCGAGCAGTACTTC	CASSPGQFREQYF
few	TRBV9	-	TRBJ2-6	TGTGCCAGCAGCGTAGCTGGCCAAGCTGGGGCCAACGTCCTGACTTTC	CASSVAGQAGANVLTF
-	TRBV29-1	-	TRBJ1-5	TGCAGCGTTCTCCTCCAAACAGGGTACGGTCAGCCCCAGCATTTT	CSVLLQTGYGQPQHF
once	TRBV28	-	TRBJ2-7	TGTGCCAGCAGCGCCCTCCTCGGGGAAGGGCAGTACTTC	CASSALLGEGQYF
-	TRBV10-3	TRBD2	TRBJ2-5	TGTGCCATCAGTACCGGGGGGGCCGGAGAGACCCAGTACTTC	CAISTGGAGETQYF
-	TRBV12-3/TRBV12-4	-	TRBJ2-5	TGTGCCAGCAGTTTGGGGGAGACCCAGTACTTC	CASSLGETQYF
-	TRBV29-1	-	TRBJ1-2	TGCAGCGTTGTCCGGGGACCCGACTATGGCTACACCTTC	CSVVRGPDYGYTF
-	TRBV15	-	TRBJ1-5	TGTGCCACCCGGGGGGGAAATAGCAATCAGCCCCAGCATTTT	CATRGGNSNQPQHF
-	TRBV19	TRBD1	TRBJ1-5	TGTGCCAGTAGCCCCATGACAGGGGCAAGGCAGCCCCAGCATTTT	CASSPMTGARQPQHF
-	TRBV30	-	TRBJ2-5	TGTGCCTGGACCCCCTTAGGGGAAGAGACCCAGTACTTC	CAWTPLGEETQYF
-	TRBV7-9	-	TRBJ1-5	TGTGCCAGCAGCTTAGCGGGAGGACAGTTCAATCAGCCCCAGCATTTT	CASSLAGGQFNQPQHF
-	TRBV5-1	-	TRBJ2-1	TGCGCCAGCAGCTTGACATCTTACAATGAGCAGTTCTTC	CASSLTSYNEQFF
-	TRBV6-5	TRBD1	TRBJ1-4	TGTGCCAGCAGCATTTACAGGGGGTCTAATGAAAAACTGTTTTTT	CASSIYRGSNEKLFF
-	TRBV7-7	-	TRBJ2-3	TGTGCCAGCAGCTTGGCAGGGATAGATACAGATACGCAGTATTTT	CASSLAGIDTDTQYF
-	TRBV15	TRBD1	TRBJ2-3	TGTGCCACCAGCCTAGACAGGGCTAGCACAGATACGCAGTATTTT	CATSLDRASTDTQYF
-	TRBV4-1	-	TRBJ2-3	TGCGCCAGCAGCCAAGTCGGGGCGAGGGGGGAAGATACGCAGTATTTT	CASSQVGARGEDTQYF
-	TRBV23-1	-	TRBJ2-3	TGCGCCAGCAGTCAATCCACATTAGATACGCAGTATTTT	CASSQSTLDTQYF
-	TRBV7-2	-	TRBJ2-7	TGTGCCAGCAGCTTAGAAGGACACCTCTACGAGCAGTACTTC	CASSLEGHLYEQYF
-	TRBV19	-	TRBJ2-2	TGTGCCAGTAGTATTGGGCAGGGAACGGCCGGGGAGCTGTTTTTT	CASSIGQGTAGELFF
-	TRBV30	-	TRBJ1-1	TGTGCCTGGTGTGAGATGCTCCCGAACACTGAAGCTTTCTTT	CAWCEMLPNTEAFF
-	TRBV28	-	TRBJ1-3	TGTGCCAGCAGTCCCGGACCGCGCTCTGGAAACACCATATATTTT	CASSPGPRSGNTIYF
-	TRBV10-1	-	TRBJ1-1	TGCGCCAGCAGTTCGGACATTTTTGGGGCCACTGAAGCTTTCTTT	CASSSDIFGATEAFF
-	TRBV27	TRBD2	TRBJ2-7	TGTGCCAGCAGTTTTCTGGCTAGCGGGGGGGCCACTTCCTACGAGCAGTACTTC	CASSFLASGGATSYEQYF
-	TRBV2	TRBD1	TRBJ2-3	TGTGCCAGCAGCCGAGGACAGGCTCGGGATACGCAGTATTTT	CASSRGQARDTQYF
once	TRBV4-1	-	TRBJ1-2	TGCGCCAGCAGCCTAAATAGTGGGACACCCTATGGCTACACCTTC	CASSLNSGTPYGYTF
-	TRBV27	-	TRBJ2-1	TGTGCCAGCAGTACTCAGGGGCGGAATGAGCAGTTCTTC	CASSTQGRNEQFF
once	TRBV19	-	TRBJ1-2	TGTGCCAGTAGTAATATAGGGCCCTATGGCTACACCTTC	CASSNIGPYGYTF
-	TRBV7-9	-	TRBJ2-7	TGTGCCAGCAGCTCTGGACGGGCCTACGAGCAGTACTTC	CASSSGRAYEQYF
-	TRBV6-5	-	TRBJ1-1	TGTGCCAGCAGTCAAATCCCAGCAGGGTTGACTGAAGCTTTCTTT	CASSQIPAGLTEAFF
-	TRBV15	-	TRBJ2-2	TGTGCCACCAGCAGACCAACAGGGACTTACACCGGGGAGCTGTTTTTT	CATSRPTGTYTGELFF